The 9 T cell receptor beta chains below come from one sample, sequenced in a study of T-cell memory formation after mild COVID-19. TCRdb ran MiXCR on the 5' RACE reads and lists one entry per CDR3 protein. The table shows 400,000 to 500,000 distinct CDR3 sequences, with approximately 24% occurring only once. The sample consisted of PBMCs or a T cell subset sorted from them (not recorded which). These receptors came from an adult woman who had mild COVID-19 (a few samples of this study predate the infection). Cell type and time point are not known.

The genes are TRBV7-2 and TRBJ2-5; the D gene is possibly TRBD2 (5 bases). The CDR3 spans 13 residues. The germline V gene encodes CDR1 SGHTA and CDR2 FQGNSA. The germline V and J ends were trimmed by 6 bases and 5 bases, with 13 bases remaining between them. The CDR3 reads CASSSRDGETQYF. The DNA for the CDR3 is TGTGCCAGCAGTTCCCGGGATGGTGAGACCCAGTACTTC.

This clonotype was observed a few times. The chain employs TRBV7-8 and TRBJ1-1, with 10 bases that match TRBD1. Germline CDR1 reads SGHVS; CDR2 reads FQNEAQ. The CDR3 spans 14 residues. V lost 5 bases to trimming and J lost 4 bases; unmatched junction nucleotides: 4. The CDR3 loop is CASSTRTGGTEAFF. The CDR3 region has the DNA TGTGCCAGCAGCACCCGGACAGGGGGCACTGAAGCTTTCTTT.

The chain has TRBV7-7 and TRBJ2-2; tentative D call: TRBD1 (6 bases). Germline V gives CDR1 SSHAT, CDR2 FNYEAQ (reference sequence). The CDR3 has 18 amino acids. The V gene lost 5 bases and the J gene lost 4 bases, with 23 bases spanning the gap. In DNA form, the CDR3 reads TGTGCCAGCAGCGAAAAGATAGGTCTCCAGGGGAGCACCGGGGAGCTGTTTTTT. This codes for CASSEKIGLQGSTGELFF.

This clonotype was counted at least ten times. This chain connects TRBV7-9 to TRBJ2-7; 8 nucleotides line up with TRBD2. Trimming at V came to 3 bases and at J to 2 bases, leaving 6 bases not matched to a gene. The CDR3 runs 15 residues. Germline CDR1 reads SEHNR; CDR2 reads FQNEAQ (reference sequence). CDR3 region: CASSFGGSGTYEQYF. Here the CDR3 DNA reads TGTGCCAGCAGCTTTGGTGGTAGCGGGACCTACGAGCAGTACTTC. The full variable domain, its missing parts supplied by reference TRBV7-9 and TRBJ2-7, is DTGVSQNPRHKITKRGQNVTFRCDPISEHNRLYWYRQTLGQGPEFLTYFQNEAQLEKSRLLSDRFSAERPKGSFSTLEIQRTEQGDSAMYLCASSFGGSGTYEQYFGPGTRLTVT.

The J gene is TRBJ2-3, the V gene TRBV4-1, with 9 positions matching TRBD2. In germline, CDR1 is MGHRA, CDR2 YSYEKL. Trimming at V came to 1 base and at J to 0 bases, leaving 5 bases not matched to a gene. This CDR3 has 17 residues. The CDR3 bases are TGCGCCAGCAGCCAAGTTGGACTAGCGAGGAGCACAGATACGCAGTATTTT. Translated, it gives CASSQVGLARSTDTQYF.

The V gene is TRBV7-2, the J gene TRBJ2-3; TRBD2 aligns across 11 bases. V gave up 4 bases and J gave up 13 bases; unmatched junction bases: 1. CDR3 size: 11 residues. The germline gives CDR1 SGHTA, CDR2 FQGNSA. In nucleotides, the CDR3 is TGTGCCAGCAGCTCTAGCGGGGGGAAGTATTTT. This codes for CASSSSGGKYF.

This clonotype turned up a few times. The gene calls are TRBV12-3 or TRBV12-4 and TRBJ2-3; tentatively, D is TRBD1 (6 bases). CDR3 size: 16 residues. Trimming shortened V by 3 bases and J by 1 base, and 14 bases separated the two germline ends. This CDR3 reads CASSFEGVSRTDTQYF. In DNA, the CDR3 is TGTGCCAGCAGTTTTGAGGGGGTGTCGCGCACAGATACGCAGTATTTT.

The genes are TRBV12-3 or TRBV12-4 and TRBJ2-5; possible D gene TRBD2, 7 bases. The CDR3 sequence is 18 residues long. Trimming removed 1 base from V and 5 bases from J, with 23 bases in between. DNA of the CDR3: TGTGCCAGCAGTTTAGTCGGGGTTGCGGGGGCCGACAGGGAGACCCAGTACTTC. This codes for CASSLVGVAGADRETQYF.

This chain links TRBV5-1 with TRBJ2-5; D is perhaps TRBD1 or TRBD2 (6 bases each). The germline gives CDR1 SGHRS, CDR2 YFSETQ. V shed 3 bases and J shed 5 bases, with 14 bases lying between them. The length of the CDR3 is 14 residues. This CDR3 reads CASSYEGGWETQYF. The CDR3 DNA follows: TGCGCCAGCAGCTACGAGGGGGGATGGGAGACCCAGTACTTC. The full variable domain, completed using reference TRBV5-1 and TRBJ2-5, is KAGVTQTPRYLIKTRGQQVTLSCSPISGHRSVSWYQQTPGQGLQFLFEYFSETQRNKGNFPGRFSGRQFSNSRSEMNVSTLELGDSALYLCASSYEGGWETQYFGPGTRLLVL.